This T cell receptor beta chain was identified during a study of blood T cell repertoires in COVID-19. In the study overall: PBMCs, B-cell-depleted T cells, or T cells provided the cDNA or gDNA that made up the material.

The germline V gene encodes CDR1 LNHNV and CDR2 YYDKDF (reference sequence). The trim removed 4 bases at V and 6 bases at J, leaving 11 bases unmatched. The CDR3 has 15 residues. Methods used by the authors: Reference gene primers were amplified, and this amplification served to estimate nucleated cell counts. This table comes from immunoSEQ multiplex PCR, and its TCRdb copy is limited to in-frame clones, with some not included. Clonal size and the V and J genes are those of that table, whereas D and trimming came from the DNA. This table holds around 300,000 clones, roughly 90% found once. The specimen was peripheral blood. This chain connects TRBV15 to TRBJ2-7, with 8 positions matching TRBD2. The receptor was isolated from a middle-aged woman who had recovered from COVID-19. This CDR3 is CATSTTLAGPSEQYF. As DNA, the CDR3 is TGTGCCACCAGCACAACCCTAGCGGGTCCCTCCGAGCAGTACTTC.